This T cell receptor (beta chain) was identified in a study of cytomegalovirus exposure and HLA in healthy donors. Study-level information: Out of 170 million or so T cells, an earlier analysis found over 90 million unique TCR beta sequences in total.

The study ran its PCR with 60 Vbeta and 13 Jbeta primers. Sequenced by immunoSEQ multiplex PCR; TCRdb stores in-frame clones only, minus some. This table holds 250,000 to 300,000 clones, about 83% found once. CDR1 LGHNA and CDR2 YSLEER come from the germline V gene. Trimming cost V 0 bases and J 9 bases, with 21 bases left between them. The CDR3 contains 18 residues. The chain combines TRBV4-3 with TRBJ1-6, with a weak D call TRBD1 (5 bases). The sequencing sample was made of PBMCs. The TCR comes from a woman aged 40-49 years in good health and CMV-seropositive. The CDR3 coding sequence is TGCGCCAGCAGCCAAGAACGTGCAGACTTGGGGGGACCTTCACCCCTCCACTTT. It encodes CASSQERADLGGPSPLHF.